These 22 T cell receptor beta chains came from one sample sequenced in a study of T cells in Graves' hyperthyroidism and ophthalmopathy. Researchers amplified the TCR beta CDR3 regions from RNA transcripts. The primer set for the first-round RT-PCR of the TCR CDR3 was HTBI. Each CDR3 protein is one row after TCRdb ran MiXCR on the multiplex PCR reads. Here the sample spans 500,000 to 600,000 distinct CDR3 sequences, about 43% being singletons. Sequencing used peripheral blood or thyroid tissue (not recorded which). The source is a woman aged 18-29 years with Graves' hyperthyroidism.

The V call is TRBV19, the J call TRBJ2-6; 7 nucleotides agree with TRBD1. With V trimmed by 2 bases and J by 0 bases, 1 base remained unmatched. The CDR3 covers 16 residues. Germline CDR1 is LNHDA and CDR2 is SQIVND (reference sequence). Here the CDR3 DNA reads TGTGCCAGTAGTATATCAGGGGGCTCTGGGGCCAACGTCCTGACTTTC. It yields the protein CASSISGGSGANVLTF.

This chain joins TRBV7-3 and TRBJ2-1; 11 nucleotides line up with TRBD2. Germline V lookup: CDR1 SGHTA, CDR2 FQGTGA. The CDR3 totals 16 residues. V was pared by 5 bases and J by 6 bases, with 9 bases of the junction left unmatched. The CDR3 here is CASSRLTSGNSNEQFF. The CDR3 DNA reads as TGTGCCAGCAGCCGCCTGACTAGCGGGAATAGCAATGAGCAGTTCTTC.

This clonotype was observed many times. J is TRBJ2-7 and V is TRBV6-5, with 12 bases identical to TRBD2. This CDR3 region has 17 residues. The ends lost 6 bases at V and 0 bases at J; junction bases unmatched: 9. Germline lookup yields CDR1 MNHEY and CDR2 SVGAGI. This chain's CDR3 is CASSLRTSGASSYEQYF. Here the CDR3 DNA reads TGTGCCAGCAGCCTTCGGACTAGCGGGGCGAGCTCCTACGAGCAGTACTTC.

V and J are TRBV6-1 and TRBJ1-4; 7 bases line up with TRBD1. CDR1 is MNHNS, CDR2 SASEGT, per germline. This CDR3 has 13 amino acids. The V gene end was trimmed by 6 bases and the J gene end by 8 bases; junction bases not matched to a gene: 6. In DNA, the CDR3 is TGTGCCAGCAGCCTTACAGGGGCAGAAAAACTGTTTTTT. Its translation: CASSLTGAEKLFF.

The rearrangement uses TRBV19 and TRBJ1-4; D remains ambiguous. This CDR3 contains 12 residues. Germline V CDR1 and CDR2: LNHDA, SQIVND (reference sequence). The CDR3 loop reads CASSPTHEKLFF. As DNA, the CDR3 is TGTGCTTCTTCCCCGACTCATGAAAAACTGTTTTTT.

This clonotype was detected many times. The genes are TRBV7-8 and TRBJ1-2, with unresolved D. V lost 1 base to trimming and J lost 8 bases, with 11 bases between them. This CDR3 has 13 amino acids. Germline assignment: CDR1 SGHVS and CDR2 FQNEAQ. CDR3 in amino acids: CASSLEAARGYTF. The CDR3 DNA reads TGTGCCAGCAGCTTAGAGGCCGCTCGGGGCTACACCTTC.

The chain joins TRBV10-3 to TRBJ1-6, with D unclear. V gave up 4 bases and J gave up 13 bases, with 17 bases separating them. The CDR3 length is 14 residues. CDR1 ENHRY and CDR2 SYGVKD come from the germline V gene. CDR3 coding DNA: TGTGCCATCAGTGCCGGACTCAGCAATCAGCCCCTCCACTTT. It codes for CAISAGLSNQPLHF.

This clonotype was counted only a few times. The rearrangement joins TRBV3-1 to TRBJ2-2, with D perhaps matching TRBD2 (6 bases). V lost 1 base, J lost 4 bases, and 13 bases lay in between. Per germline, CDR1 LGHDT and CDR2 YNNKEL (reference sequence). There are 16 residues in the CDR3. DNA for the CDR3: TGTGCCAGCAGCCAAGGATTTTCGGGAGTCACCGGGGAGCTGTTTTTT. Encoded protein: CASSQGFSGVTGELFF.

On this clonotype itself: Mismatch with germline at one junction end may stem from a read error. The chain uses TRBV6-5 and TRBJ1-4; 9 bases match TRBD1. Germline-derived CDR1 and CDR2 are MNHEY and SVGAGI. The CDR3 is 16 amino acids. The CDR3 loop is CAISEPGTGPDEKLFF. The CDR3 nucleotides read TGTGCCATCAGTGAGCCTGGGACAGGGCCTGATGAAAAACTGTTTTTT.

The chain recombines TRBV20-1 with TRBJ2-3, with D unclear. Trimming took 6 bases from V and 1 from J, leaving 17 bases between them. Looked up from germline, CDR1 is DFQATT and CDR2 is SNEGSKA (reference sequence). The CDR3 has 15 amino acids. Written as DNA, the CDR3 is TGCAGTGCGAGCCACGGAATGGTACGCACAGATACGCAGTATTTT. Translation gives CSASHGMVRTDTQYF.

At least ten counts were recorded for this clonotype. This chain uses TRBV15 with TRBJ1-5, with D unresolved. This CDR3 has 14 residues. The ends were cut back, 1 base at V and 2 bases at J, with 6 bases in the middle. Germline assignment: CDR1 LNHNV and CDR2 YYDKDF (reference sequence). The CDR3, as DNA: TGTGCCACCAGCAGAGCCGCGGGCAATCAGCCCCAGCATTTT. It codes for CATSRAAGNQPQHF. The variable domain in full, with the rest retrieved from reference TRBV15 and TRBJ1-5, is DAMVIQNPRYQVTQFGKPVTLSCSQTLNHNVMYWYQQKSSQAPKLLFHYYDKDFNNEADTPDNFQSRRPNTSFCFLDIRSPGLGDTAMYLCATSRAAGNQPQHFGDGTRLSIL.

The CDR3 sequence: CASSPRGQADLEAFF. DNA of the CDR3: TGTGCCAGCAGTCCCCGTGGACAGGCGGACCTTGAAGCTTTCTTT. The chain carries TRBV11-2 and TRBJ1-1; 7 bases agree with TRBD1. The length of the CDR3 is 15 residues. V gave up 6 bases and J gave up 7 bases; unmatched junction bases: 14. The germline CDR1 and CDR2 sequences are SGHAT and FQNNGV.

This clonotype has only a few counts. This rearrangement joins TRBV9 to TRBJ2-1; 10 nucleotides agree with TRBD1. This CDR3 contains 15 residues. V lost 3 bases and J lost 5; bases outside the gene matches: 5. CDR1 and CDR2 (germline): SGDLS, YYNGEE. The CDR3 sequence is CASSDRDRGDNEQFF. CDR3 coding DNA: TGTGCCAGCAGCGACCGGGACAGGGGAGACAATGAGCAGTTCTTC.

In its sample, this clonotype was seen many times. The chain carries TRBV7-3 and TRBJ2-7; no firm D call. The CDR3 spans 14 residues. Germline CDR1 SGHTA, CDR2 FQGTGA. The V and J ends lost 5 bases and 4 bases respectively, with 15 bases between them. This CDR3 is CASSENIGIYEQYF. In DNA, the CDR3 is TGTGCCAGCAGCGAGAATATCGGAATTTACGAGCAGTACTTC.

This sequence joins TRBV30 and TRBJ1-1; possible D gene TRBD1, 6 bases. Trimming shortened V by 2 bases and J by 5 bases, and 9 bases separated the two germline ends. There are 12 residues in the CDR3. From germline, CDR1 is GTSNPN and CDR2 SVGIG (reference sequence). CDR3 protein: CAWSITGTEAFF. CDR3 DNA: TGTGCCTGGAGTATAACAGGGACTGAAGCTTTCTTT.

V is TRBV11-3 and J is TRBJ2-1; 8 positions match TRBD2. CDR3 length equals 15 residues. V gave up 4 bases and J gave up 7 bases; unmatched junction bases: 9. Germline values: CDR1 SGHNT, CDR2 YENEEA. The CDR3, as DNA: TGTGCCAGCAGCTCTCTTCGACTAGCGTCAAATGAGCAGTTCTTC. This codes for CASSSLRLASNEQFF.

The CDR3 loop reads CASRDSGDYGYTF. The CDR3 bases are TGTGCCAGCAGAGATAGCGGGGACTATGGCTACACCTTC. The V call is TRBV6-6, the J call TRBJ1-2; D is uncertain. Germline lookup yields CDR1 MNHNY and CDR2 SVGAGI (reference sequence). CDR3 length: 13 amino acids. V lost 6 bases to trimming and J lost 3 bases, with 11 bases between them.

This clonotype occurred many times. In nucleotides, the CDR3 is TGTGCCAGCATTCGACTAGCGGGAGGGGGCTACGAGCAGTACTTC. Translated, it gives CASIRLAGGGYEQYF. The chain recombines TRBV2 with TRBJ2-7; TRBD2 aligns across 14 bases. From germline, CDR1 is SNHLY and CDR2 FYNNEI. V shed 7 bases, J shed 3 bases, and the junction held 5 bases outside the gene matches. The CDR3 contains 15 residues.

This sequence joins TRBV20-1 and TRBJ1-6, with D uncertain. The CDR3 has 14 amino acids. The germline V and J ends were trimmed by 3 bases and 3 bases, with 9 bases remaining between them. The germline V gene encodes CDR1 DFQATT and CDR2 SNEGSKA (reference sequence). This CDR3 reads CSARTRNYNSPLHF. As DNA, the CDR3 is TGCAGTGCTAGGACCCGGAACTATAATTCACCCCTCCACTTT.

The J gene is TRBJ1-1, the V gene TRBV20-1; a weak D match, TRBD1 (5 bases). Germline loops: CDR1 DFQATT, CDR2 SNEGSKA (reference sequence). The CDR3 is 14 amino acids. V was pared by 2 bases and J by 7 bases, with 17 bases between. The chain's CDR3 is CSARPPGRAFEAFF. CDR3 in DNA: TGCAGTGCTAGACCACCGGGACGGGCTTTTGAAGCTTTCTTT.

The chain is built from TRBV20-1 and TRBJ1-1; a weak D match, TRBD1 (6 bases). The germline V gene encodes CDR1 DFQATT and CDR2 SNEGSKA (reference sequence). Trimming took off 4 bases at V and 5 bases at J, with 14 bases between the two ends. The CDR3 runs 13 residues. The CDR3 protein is CSAMLGAGTEAFF. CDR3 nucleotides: TGCAGTGCTATGTTGGGGGCCGGAACTGAAGCTTTCTTT.

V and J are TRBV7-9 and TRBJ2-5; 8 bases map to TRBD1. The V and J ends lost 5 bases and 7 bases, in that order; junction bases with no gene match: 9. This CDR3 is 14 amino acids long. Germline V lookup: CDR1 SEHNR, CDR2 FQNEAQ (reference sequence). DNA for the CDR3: TGTGCCAGCAGCCACAGGGGGAGAAGGGTGACCCAGTACTTC. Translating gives CASSHRGRRVTQYF.